This paragraph reports one T cell receptor (beta chain). The treatment here: roughly 19 received Ad26.COV2.S at low or high dose, single or two shots; 5 received placebo; per-sample allocation not given. Day 63 following the first vaccine or placebo injection was when the samples were taken. V was pared by 0 bases and J by 4 bases, with 6 bases of the junction left unmatched. CDR1 LNHNV and CDR2 YYDKDF come from the germline V gene (reference sequence). The CDR3 runs 15 residues. TCRdb's copy holds only in-frame clones and misses some; the assay was immunoSEQ multiplex PCR. Counted here are under 550,000 clones, over 75% occurring once; the ten biggest clones make up 9.5% to 15%. This sample is part of a study of Ad26.COV2.S vaccination and SARS-CoV-2 variants. As for the study in general: Ad26.COV2.S given intramuscularly, once or twice 56 days apart.

This clonotype was obtained from a person between 18 and 59 years old who received the Ad26.COV2.S COVID-19 vaccine or a placebo. This specimen consisted of peripheral blood, obtained in a trial of Ad26.COV2.S vaccine versus placebo. This chain joins TRBV15 and TRBJ2-7; 7 bases are shared with TRBD1. The CDR3 DNA sequence: TGTGCCACCAGCAGAGATGTTAGGGGGCGATACGAGCAGTACTTC. As protein: CATSRDVRGRYEQYF. The full variable domain, with the rest looked up from reference TRBV15 and TRBJ2-7, is DAMVIQNPRYQVTQFGKPVTLSCSQTLNHNVMYWYQQKSSQAPKLLFHYYDKDFNNEADTPDNFQSRRPNTSFCFLDIRSPGLGDTAMYLCATSRDVRGRYEQYFGPGTRLTVT.